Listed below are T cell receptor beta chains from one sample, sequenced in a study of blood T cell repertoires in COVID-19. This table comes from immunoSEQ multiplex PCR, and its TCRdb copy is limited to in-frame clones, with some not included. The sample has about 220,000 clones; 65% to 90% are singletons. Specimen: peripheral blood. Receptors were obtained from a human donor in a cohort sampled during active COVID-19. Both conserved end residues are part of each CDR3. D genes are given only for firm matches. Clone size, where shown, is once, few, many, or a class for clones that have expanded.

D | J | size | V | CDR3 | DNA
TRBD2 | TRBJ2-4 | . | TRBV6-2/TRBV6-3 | CASSYRLAEAFLAKNIQYF | TGTGCCAGCAGTTACCGGCTAGCGGAAGCATTTTTAGCCAAAAACATTCAGTACTTC
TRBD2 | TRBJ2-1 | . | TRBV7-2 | CASRSQGGLAGEQFF | TGTGCCAGCAGATCCCAGGGGGGACTAGCGGGCGAGCAGTTCTTC
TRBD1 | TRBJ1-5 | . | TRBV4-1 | CASSQATGGSYSNQPQHF | TGCGCCAGCAGCCAAGCGACAGGGGGGTCATATAGCAATCAGCCCCAGCATTTT
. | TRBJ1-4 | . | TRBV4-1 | CASSQAERYKLFF | TGCGCCAGCAGCCAGGCCGAGAGGTACAAACTGTTTTTT
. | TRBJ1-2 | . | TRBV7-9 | CASSRGTGYGYTF | TGTGCCAGCAGCAGAGGGACTGGGTATGGCTACACCTTC
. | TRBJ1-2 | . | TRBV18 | CASSPDPGSSGYTF | TGTGCCAGCTCACCAGATCCAGGGTCCTCTGGCTACACCTTC
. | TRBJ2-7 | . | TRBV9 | CASSVSPQDEQYF | TGTGCCAGCAGCGTATCCCCCCAGGACGAGCAGTACTTC
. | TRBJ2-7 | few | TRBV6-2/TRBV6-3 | CASSLTVYEQYF | TGTGCCAGCAGCTTGACAGTGTACGAGCAGTACTTC
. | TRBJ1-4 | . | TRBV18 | CASRAQAGANEKLFF | TGTGCCAGCCGAGCCCAAGCGGGAGCTAATGAAAAACTGTTTTTT
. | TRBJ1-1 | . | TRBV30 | CAWSPPNRAEAFF | TGTGCCTGGAGTCCTCCGAACCGGGCTGAAGCTTTCTTT
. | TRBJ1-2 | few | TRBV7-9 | CASREKVAGYGYTF | TGTGCCAGCAGAGAGAAGGTGGCAGGGTATGGCTACACCTTC
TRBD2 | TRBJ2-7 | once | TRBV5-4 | CASSPGRRESSYEQYF | TGTGCCAGCAGCCCCGGCCGGCGGGAGAGCTCCTACGAGCAGTACTTC
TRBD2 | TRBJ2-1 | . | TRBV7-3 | CASSLTGTSAYNEQFF | TGTGCCAGCAGCTTAACCGGGACTAGCGCCTACAATGAGCAGTTCTTC
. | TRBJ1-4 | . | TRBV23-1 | CASSYRPTNEKLFF | TGCGCCAGCAGTTACAGACCGACTAATGAAAAACTGTTTTTT
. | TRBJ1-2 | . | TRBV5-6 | CASSFSQGPYLNYGYTF | TGTGCCAGCAGCTTTTCCCAGGGGCCCTACCTTAACTATGGCTACACCTTC
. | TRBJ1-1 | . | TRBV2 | CASSEDRPYTEAFF | TGTGCCAGCAGTGAGGACAGACCATACACTGAAGCTTTCTTT
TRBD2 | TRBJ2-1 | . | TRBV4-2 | CASSQTSGRGGYNEQFF | TGTGCCAGCAGCCAGACTAGCGGGAGGGGGGGGTACAATGAGCAGTTCTTC
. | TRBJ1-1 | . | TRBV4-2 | CASSQGGRENTEAFF | TGTGCCAGCAGCCAAGGAGGCAGGGAGAACACTGAAGCTTTCTTT
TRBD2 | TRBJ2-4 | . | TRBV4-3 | CASSQDMGPSSGVNLAKNIQYF | TGCGCCAGCAGCCAAGATATGGGACCATCTAGCGGAGTAAATTTAGCCAAAAACATTCAGTACTTC
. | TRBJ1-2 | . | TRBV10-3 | CAISDTGKPEISYGYTF | TGTGCCATCAGTGACACAGGGAAACCCGAGATTTCCTATGGCTACACCTTC
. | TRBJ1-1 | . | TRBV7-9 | CASSLTGIKTEAFF | TGTGCCAGCAGCTTAACCGGTATTAAGACTGAAGCTTTCTTT
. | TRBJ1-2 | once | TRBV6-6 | CASAPDTVYGYTF | TGTGCCAGCGCCCCCGACACCGTCTATGGCTACACCTTC
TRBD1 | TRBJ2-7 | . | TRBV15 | CATSPRRDSSYEQYF | TGTGCCACCAGCCCGCGCCGGGACAGCTCCTACGAGCAGTACTTC
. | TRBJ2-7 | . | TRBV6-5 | CASSYRDTWDEQYF | TGTGCCAGCAGTTACCGGGATACTTGGGACGAGCAGTACTTC
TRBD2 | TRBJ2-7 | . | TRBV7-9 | CASSLDLAGRYEQYF | TGTGCCAGCAGCTTAGACCTAGCGGGAAGGTACGAGCAGTACTTC
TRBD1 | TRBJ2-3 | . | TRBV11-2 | CASSLAPDRASRGTQYF | TGTGCCAGCAGCTTAGCCCCGGACAGGGCTTCACGGGGGACGCAGTATTTT
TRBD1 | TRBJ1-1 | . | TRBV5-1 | CASSLSTGGSLNTEAFF | TGCGCCAGCAGCTTGAGTACAGGGGGCTCTTTGAACACTGAAGCTTTCTTT
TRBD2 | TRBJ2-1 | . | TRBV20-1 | CSASSGGVNNEQFF | TGCAGTGCTAGTTCGGGGGGAGTTAACAATGAGCAGTTCTTC
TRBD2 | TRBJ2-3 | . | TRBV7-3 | CASSSPAGSGSVADTQYF | TGTGCCAGCAGCTCCCCTGCGGGTAGCGGGAGCGTGGCAGATACGCAGTATTTT
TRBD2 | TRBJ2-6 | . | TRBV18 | CASSPRRGAKGANVLTF | TGTGCCAGCTCACCCCGGCGGGGGGCTAAGGGGGCCAACGTCCTGACTTTC
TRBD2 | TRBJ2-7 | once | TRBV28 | CASSWGTSGKGYEQYF | TGTGCCAGCAGTTGGGGGACTAGCGGGAAAGGGTACGAGCAGTACTTC
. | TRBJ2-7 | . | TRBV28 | CASSFTQGSYEQYF | TGTGCCAGCAGCTTCACCCAGGGCTCCTACGAGCAGTACTTC
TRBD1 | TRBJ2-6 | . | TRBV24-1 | CATSDPRDRGSGANVLTF | TGTGCCACCAGTGATCCCCGGGACAGGGGGTCCGGGGCCAACGTCCTGACTTTC
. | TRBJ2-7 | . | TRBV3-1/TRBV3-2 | CASSQGRGAYEQYF | TGTGCCAGCAGCCAAGGCAGGGGGGCCTACGAGCAGTACTTC
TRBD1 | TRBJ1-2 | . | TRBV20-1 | CSASRLGGSDYGYTF | TGCAGTGCTAGTCGTTTAGGGGGCTCGGACTATGGCTACACCTTC
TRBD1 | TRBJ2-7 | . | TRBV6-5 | CASSPRTGPHEQYF | TGTGCCAGCAGTCCGAGGACAGGGCCCCACGAGCAGTACTTC
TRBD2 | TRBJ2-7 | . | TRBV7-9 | CASSLRTSSHEQYF | TGTGCCAGCAGCTTACGGACTAGTTCCCACGAGCAGTACTTC
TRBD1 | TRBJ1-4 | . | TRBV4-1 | CASTTGDDEKLFF | TGCGCCAGCACGACAGGGGACGATGAAAAACTGTTTTTT